The next 21 T cell receptor beta chains were all read from a single sample in a study of blood T cell repertoires in COVID-19. The assay was immunoSEQ multiplex PCR, and TCRdb's table has in-frame clones only and misses some. The sample holds approximately 210,000 clones, about 83% seen once. The specimen sequenced was peripheral blood. These receptors originate from a woman aged 45-59 years with active or convalescent COVID-19.

This chain connects TRBV5-1 to TRBJ1-2; weak D call: TRBD1 (6 bases). Germline V gene sequence: CDR1 SGHRS, CDR2 YFSETQ. CDR3 length: 15 residues. Trimming took 0 bases from V and 8 from J, leaving 17 bases between them. The CDR3 DNA follows: TGCGCCAGCAGCTTGGAGGCAGGGGTTCTGAGCGGCTACACCTTC. Its translation is CASSLEAGVLSGYTF.

This clone was observed at least ten times. The chain uses TRBV7-8 and TRBJ1-3; 8 bases align to TRBD1. The germline gives CDR1 SGHVS, CDR2 FQNEAQ. The CDR3 runs 18 residues. J lost 0 bases, V lost 5 bases, and 12 bases had no gene match. Here the CDR3 reads CASSEPARTGISGNTIYF. The CDR3 DNA sequence: TGTGCCAGCAGCGAACCCGCCCGGACAGGGATCTCTGGAAACACCATATATTTT.

This chain links TRBV9 with TRBJ1-2, with 8 bases lining up with TRBD1. The V and J ends lost 5 bases and 7 bases, in that order; junction bases with no gene match: 13. Per germline, CDR1 SGDLS and CDR2 YYNGEE. This CDR3 is 15 amino acids long. In DNA, the CDR3 is TGTGCCAGCAGTGAAAAGGACAGGGCGACTGCTGGCTACACCTTC. This encodes CASSEKDRATAGYTF.

The genes are TRBV21-1 and TRBJ1-2; TRBD1 was called by the table and not checked on the DNA. TRBV21-1 counts as a pseudogene. The CDR3 contains 13 residues. This CDR3 reads CASSKLTEYGYTF. In DNA form, the CDR3 reads TGTGCCAGCAGCAAACTGACAGAATATGGCTACACCTTC.

The chain couples TRBV28 to TRBJ1-2; D gene uncertain. From germline, CDR1 is MDHEN and CDR2 SYDVKM. The CDR3 runs to 14 residues. V was shortened by 6 bases and J by 4 bases, with 15 bases between the two germline ends. CDR3 protein: CASRKGGSGYGYTF. The CDR3 nucleotides are TGTGCCAGCAGGAAGGGAGGGTCGGGCTATGGCTACACCTTC.

The J gene is TRBJ1-1, the V gene TRBV5-5; TRBD1 aligns across 7 bases. The CDR3 runs to 16 residues. Germline V lookup: CDR1 SGHKS, CDR2 YYEKEE (reference sequence). Trimming took 2 bases from V and 0 from J; bases not matched to a gene: 7. CDR3 coding DNA: TGTGCCAGCAGCTTCACTCTGGGACAGTTGAACACTGAAGCTTTCTTT. It encodes CASSFTLGQLNTEAFF.

V usage is TRBV7-3 and J usage is TRBJ1-6, with D hard to call. The CDR3 loop spans 13 amino acids. Germline-derived CDR1 and CDR2 are SGHTA and FQGTGA. V lost 0 bases and J 11 bases, leaving 8 bases between the germline ends. CDR3 sequence: CASSLTDRTPLHF. The CDR3 DNA reads as TGTGCCAGCAGCTTAACAGATAGAACACCCCTCCACTTT. Looking up the rest from reference TRBV7-3 and TRBJ1-6 gives the full variable domain: GAGVSQTPSNKVTEKGKYVELRCDPISGHTALYWYRQSLGQGPEFLIYFQGTGAADDSGLPNDRFFAVRPEGSVSTLKIQRTERGDSAVYLCASSLTDRTPLHFGNGTRLTVT.

In this sample, this clone turned up once. The rearrangement joins TRBV5-1 to TRBJ2-2; D may be TRBD1 (6 bases). The CDR3 length is 17 residues. Between the trimmed V and J ends, which lost 5 bases and 0 bases, there was a span of 17 bases. Per the germline V gene, CDR1 is SGHRS and CDR2 is YFSETQ. The CDR3 loop is CASSPTGKEPNTGELFF. In DNA form, the CDR3 reads TGCGCCAGCAGTCCTACAGGGAAAGAGCCGAACACCGGGGAGCTGTTTTTT.

This rearrangement joins TRBV19 to TRBJ2-3, with a tentative D call TRBD2 (5 bases). This CDR3 is built from 14 residues. The V and J ends lost 7 bases and 0 bases respectively, with 11 bases between them. Germline CDR1 LNHDA, CDR2 SQIVND (reference sequence). CDR3 bases: TGTGCCAGTAAAAGCGGACCAAGCACAGATACGCAGTATTTT. Protein product: CASKSGPSTDTQYF.

The chain has TRBV5-4 and TRBJ2-3, with 9 bases that match TRBD1. CDR3 length: 13 residues. V dropped 5 bases and J dropped 4; count of bases not matched to a gene: 2. Germline V lookup: CDR1 SGHNT, CDR2 YYREEE (reference sequence). This chain's CDR3 is CASRGQGSDTQYF. The DNA for the CDR3 is TGTGCCAGCAGGGGACAGGGATCAGATACGCAGTATTTT.

Only one count was recorded for this clone. DNA for the CDR3: TGTGCCAGCAGTTACACGGGGACGGGAGGGGTTCATCAGCCCCAGCATTTT. Translating gives CASSYTGTGGVHQPQHF. The J gene is TRBJ1-5, the V gene TRBV6-2 or TRBV6-3, with D maybe TRBD1 (5 bases). The CDR3 runs to 17 residues. V lost 2 bases, J lost 5 bases, and 19 bases lay in between. CDR1 MNHEY and CDR2 SVGEGT come from the germline V gene.

The V call is TRBV5-5, the J call TRBJ1-2; D unresolved. Germline CDR1 is SGHKS and CDR2 is YYEKEE (reference sequence). The CDR3 runs 13 residues. Trimming took 1 base from V and 0 from J, leaving 4 bases between them. CDR3 bases: TGTGCCAGCAGCTTGACAGCTAACTATGGCTACACCTTC. It codes for CASSLTANYGYTF.

This clone was seen only once. V is TRBV7-6 and J is TRBJ2-7; D not resolved. Trimming stripped 6 bases from V and 6 bases from J, with 15 bases between. Germline V gene data show CDR1 as SGHVS and CDR2 as FNYEAQ. The CDR3 contains 13 residues. The CDR3 sequence is CASSLTPLSEQYF. In DNA, the CDR3 is TGTGCCAGCAGTCTCACTCCGTTGAGCGAGCAGTACTTC.

V usage is TRBV7-9 and J usage is TRBJ1-3, with D unclear. Per germline, CDR1 SEHNR and CDR2 FQNEAQ (reference sequence). The CDR3 consists of 15 residues. Trimming took off 3 bases at V and 0 bases at J, with 9 bases between the two ends. The DNA for the CDR3 is TGTGCCAGCAGCTTTCAGGCGGGCTCTGGAAACACCATATATTTT. It yields the protein CASSFQAGSGNTIYF.

The chain uses TRBV11-2 and TRBJ2-5; 9 bases line up with TRBD2. Trimming cost V 2 bases and J 5 bases; bases outside gene matches: 15. Germline loops: CDR1 SGHAT, CDR2 FQNNGV. The CDR3 consists of 18 residues. CDR3 sequence (DNA): TGTGCCAGCAGCTTACGGGGCGGCGCGGGGGGGGTAGTGGAGACCCAGTACTTC. Translating gives CASSLRGGAGGVVETQYF.

The chain combines TRBV5-1 with TRBJ1-2; maybe TRBD1 (5 bases). The germline V and J ends were trimmed by 0 bases and 6 bases, with 9 bases remaining between them. The V gene's germline CDR1 is SGHRS and CDR2 YFSETQ. The CDR3 has 13 amino acids. The CDR3 sequence is CASSLEGDNGYTF. CDR3 sequence (DNA): TGCGCCAGCAGCTTGGAAGGGGATAATGGCTACACCTTC.

This chain links TRBV23-1 with TRBJ2-5; the match to TRBD2 covers 10 bases. TRBV23-1 is reported as an ORF; its role is uncertain. V gave up 11 bases and J gave up 2 bases; unmatched junction bases: 8. The CDR3 extends over 14 amino acids. For the CDR3, the DNA is TGCGCCGGAAAGCGGACTAGCGGACAAGAGACCCAGTACTTC. Translating it yields CAGKRTSGQETQYF.

This clone was recorded only once. This sequence joins TRBV30 and TRBJ1-6; D gene ambiguous. The CDR3 is made up of 12 amino acids. Trimming took off 6 bases at V and 6 bases at J, with 9 bases between the two ends. Germline V gene data show CDR1 as GTSNPN and CDR2 as SVGIG (reference sequence). The CDR3 coding sequence is TGTGCCTGCCGGGTCCCTAATTCACCCCTCCACTTT. Protein sequence: CACRVPNSPLHF.

The J gene is TRBJ1-4, the V gene TRBV28; D gene uncertain. The V and J ends lost 7 bases and 0 bases respectively, with 12 bases between them. Germline V gene lookup returns CDR1 MDHEN and CDR2 SYDVKM. This CDR3 spans 15 amino acids. In DNA form, the CDR3 reads TGTGCCAGCACCACTACGGGTGCAACTAATGAAAAACTGTTTTTT. Translating it yields CASTTTGATNEKLFF.

Notes on this clone: The sample holds other DNA sequences that translate to the same CDR3. The chain carries TRBV28 and TRBJ1-5; D gene uncertain. Trimming cost V 4 bases and J 4 bases, with 5 bases left between them. The CDR3 totals 12 residues. Germline V CDR1 and CDR2: MDHEN, SYDVKM. Written as DNA, the CDR3 is TGTGCCAGCAGTTCTCTTAATCAGCCCCAGCATTTT. Translating it yields CASSSLNQPQHF.

The CDR3 region is CASSSSGRSGLYEQYF. Here the CDR3 DNA reads TGTGCCAGCAGCTCTAGCGGGAGATCTGGCTTATACGAGCAGTACTTC. The rearrangement joins TRBV9 to TRBJ2-7, with 10 bases that match TRBD2. CDR3 size: 16 residues. The germline V gene has CDR1 SGDLS and CDR2 YYNGEE. V lost 4 bases to trimming and J lost 4 bases; unmatched junction nucleotides: 11. Complete variable domain (other parts from reference TRBV9 and TRBJ2-7): DSGVTQTPKHLITATGQRVTLRCSPRSGDLSVYWYQQSLDQGLQFLIQYYNGEERAKGNILERFSAQQFPDLHSELNLSSLELGDSALYFCASSSSGRSGLYEQYFGPGTRLTVT.